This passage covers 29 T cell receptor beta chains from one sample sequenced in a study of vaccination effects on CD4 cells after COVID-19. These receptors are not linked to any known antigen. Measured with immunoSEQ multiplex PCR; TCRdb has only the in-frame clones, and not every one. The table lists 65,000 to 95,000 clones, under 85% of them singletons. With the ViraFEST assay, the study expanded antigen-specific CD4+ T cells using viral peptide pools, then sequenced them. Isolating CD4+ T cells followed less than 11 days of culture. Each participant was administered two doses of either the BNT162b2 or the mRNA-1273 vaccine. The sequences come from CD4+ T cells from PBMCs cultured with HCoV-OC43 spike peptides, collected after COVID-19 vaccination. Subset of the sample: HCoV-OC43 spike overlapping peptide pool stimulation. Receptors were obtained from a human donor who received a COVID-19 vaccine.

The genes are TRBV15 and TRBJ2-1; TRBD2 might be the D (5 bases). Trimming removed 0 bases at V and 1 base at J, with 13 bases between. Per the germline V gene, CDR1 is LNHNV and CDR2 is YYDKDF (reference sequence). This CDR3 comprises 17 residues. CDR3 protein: CATSRDYLRDSYNEQFF. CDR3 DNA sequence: TGTGCCACCAGCAGAGATTACTTGAGGGATTCCTACAATGAGCAGTTCTTC.

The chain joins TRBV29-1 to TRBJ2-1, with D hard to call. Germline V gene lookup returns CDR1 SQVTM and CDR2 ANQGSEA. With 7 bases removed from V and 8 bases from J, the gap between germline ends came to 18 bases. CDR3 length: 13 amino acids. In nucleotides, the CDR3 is TGCAGCGCCGTAAATCGGGCCTCGGATGAGCAGTTCTTC. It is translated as CSAVNRASDEQFF.

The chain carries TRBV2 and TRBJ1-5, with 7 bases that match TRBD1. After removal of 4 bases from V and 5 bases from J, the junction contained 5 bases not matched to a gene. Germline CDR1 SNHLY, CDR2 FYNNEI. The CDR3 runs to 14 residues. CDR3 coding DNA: TGTGCCAGCAGTGGGCAGGGGGGGTATCAGCCCCAGCATTTT. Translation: CASSGQGGYQPQHF.

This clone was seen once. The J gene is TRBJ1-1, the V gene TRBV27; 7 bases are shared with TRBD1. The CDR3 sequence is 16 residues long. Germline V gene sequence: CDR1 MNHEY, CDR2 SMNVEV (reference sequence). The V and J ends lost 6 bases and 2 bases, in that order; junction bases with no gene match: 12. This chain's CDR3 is CASRYLGRGENTEAFF. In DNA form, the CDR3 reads TGTGCCAGCAGGTACCTCGGCAGGGGGGAAAACACTGAAGCTTTCTTT.

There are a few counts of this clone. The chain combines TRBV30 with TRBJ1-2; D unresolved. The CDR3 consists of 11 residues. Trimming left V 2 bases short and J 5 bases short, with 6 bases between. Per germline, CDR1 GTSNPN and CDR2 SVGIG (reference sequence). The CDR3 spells CAWSSRYGYTF. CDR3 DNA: TGTGCCTGGAGTTCACGGTATGGCTACACCTTC.

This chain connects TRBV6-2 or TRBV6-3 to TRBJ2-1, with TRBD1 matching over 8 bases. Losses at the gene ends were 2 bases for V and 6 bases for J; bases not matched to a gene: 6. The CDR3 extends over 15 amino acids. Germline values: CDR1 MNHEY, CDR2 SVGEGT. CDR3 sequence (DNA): TGTGCCAGCAGTTACGACAGGGGTACATTCAATGAGCAGTTCTTC. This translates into CASSYDRGTFNEQFF.

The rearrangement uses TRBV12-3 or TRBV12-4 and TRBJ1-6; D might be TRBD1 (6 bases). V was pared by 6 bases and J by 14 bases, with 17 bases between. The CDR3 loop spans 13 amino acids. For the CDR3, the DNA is TGTGCCAGCAGGGAATACAGGGCGAGGTCCCTCCACTTT. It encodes CASREYRARSLHF.

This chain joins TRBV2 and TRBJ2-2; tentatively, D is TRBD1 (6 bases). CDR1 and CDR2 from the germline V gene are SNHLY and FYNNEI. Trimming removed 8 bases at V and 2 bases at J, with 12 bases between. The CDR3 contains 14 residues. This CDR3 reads CASLPDRNTGELFF. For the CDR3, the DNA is TGTGCCAGCTTACCGGACAGAAACACCGGGGAGCTGTTTTTT. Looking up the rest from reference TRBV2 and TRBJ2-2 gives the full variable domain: EPEVTQTPSHQVTQMGQEVILRCVPISNHLYFYWYRQILGQKVEFLVSFYNNEISEKSEIFDDQFSVERPDGSNFTLKIRSTKLEDSAMYFCASLPDRNTGELFFGEGSRLTVL.

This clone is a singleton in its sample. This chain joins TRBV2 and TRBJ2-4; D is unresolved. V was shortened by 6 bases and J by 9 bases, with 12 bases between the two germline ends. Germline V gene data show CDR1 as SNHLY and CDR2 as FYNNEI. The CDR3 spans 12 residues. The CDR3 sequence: CASSTSRVIQYF. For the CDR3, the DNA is TGTGCCAGCAGCACCAGTAGGGTCATTCAGTACTTC.

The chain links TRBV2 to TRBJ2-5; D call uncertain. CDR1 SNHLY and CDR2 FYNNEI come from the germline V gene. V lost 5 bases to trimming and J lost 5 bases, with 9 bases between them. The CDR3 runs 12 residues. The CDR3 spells CASSTEGETQYF. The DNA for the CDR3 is TGTGCCAGCAGTACAGAAGGGGAGACCCAGTACTTC.

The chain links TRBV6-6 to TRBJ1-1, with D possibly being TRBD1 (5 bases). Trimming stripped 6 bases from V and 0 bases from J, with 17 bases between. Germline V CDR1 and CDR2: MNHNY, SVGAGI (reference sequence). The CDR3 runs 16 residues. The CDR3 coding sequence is TGTGCCAGCAGCCCCCCGAGGCTGGACATGAACACTGAAGCTTTCTTT. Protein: CASSPPRLDMNTEAFF.

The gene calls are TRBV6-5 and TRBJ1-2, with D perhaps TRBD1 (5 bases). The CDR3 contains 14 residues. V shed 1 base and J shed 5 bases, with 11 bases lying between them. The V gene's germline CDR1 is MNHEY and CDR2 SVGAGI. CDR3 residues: CASSYLGGGYGYTF. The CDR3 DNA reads TGTGCCAGCAGTTACTTAGGTGGGGGATATGGCTACACCTTC.

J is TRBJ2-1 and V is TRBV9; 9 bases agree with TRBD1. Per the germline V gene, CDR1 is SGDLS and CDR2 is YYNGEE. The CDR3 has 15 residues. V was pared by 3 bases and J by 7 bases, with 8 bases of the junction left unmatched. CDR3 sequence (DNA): TGTGCCAGCAGCGCCGGACAGGGGAGGGTGAATGAGCAGTTCTTC. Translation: CASSAGQGRVNEQFF.

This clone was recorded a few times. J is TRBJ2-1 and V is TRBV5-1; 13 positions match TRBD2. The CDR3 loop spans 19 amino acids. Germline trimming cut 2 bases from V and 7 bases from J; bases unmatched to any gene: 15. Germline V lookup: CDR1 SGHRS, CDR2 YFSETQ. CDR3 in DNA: TGCGCCAGCAGCTTTGGACGGACTAGCGGGGGTACTCTTGCAAATGAGCAGTTCTTC. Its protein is CASSFGRTSGGTLANEQFF. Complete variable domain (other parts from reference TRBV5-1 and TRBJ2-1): KAGVTQTPRYLIKTRGQQVTLSCSPISGHRSVSWYQQTPGQGLQFLFEYFSETQRNKGNFPGRFSGRQFSNSRSEMNVSTLELGDSALYLCASSFGRTSGGTLANEQFFGPGTRLTVL.

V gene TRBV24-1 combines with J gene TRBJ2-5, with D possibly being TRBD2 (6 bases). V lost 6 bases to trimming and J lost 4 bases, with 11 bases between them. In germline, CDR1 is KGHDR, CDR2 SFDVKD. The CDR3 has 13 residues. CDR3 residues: CATSRGYRETQYF. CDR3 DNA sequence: TGTGCCACCAGTCGGGGGTATAGAGAGACCCAGTACTTC.

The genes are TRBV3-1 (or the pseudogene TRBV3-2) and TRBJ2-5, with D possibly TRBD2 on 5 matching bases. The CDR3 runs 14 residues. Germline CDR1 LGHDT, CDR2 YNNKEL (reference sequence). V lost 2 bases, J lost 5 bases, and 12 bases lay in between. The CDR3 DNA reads TGTGCCAGCAGCCAAAGAGGGTCGGAGGAGACCCAGTACTTC. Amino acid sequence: CASSQRGSEETQYF.

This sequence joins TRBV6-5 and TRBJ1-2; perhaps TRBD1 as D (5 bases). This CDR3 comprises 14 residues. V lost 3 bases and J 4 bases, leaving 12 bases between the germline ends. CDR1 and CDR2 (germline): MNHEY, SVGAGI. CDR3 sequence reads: CASSYQRQSYGYTF. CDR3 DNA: TGTGCCAGCAGTTATCAGCGACAGAGCTATGGCTACACCTTC.

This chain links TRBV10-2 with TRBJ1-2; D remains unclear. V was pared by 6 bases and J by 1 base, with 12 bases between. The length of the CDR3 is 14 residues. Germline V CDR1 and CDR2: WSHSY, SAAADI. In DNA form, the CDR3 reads TGCGCCAGCAGCGCGGACGGAAATAACTATGGCTACACCTTC. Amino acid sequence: CASSADGNNYGYTF.

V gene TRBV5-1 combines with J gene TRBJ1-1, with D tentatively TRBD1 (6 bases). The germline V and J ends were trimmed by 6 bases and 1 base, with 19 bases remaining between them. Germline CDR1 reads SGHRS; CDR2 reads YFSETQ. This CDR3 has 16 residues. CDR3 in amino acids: CASIRGPDRPNTEAFF. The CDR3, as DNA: TGCGCCAGCATTAGAGGGCCCGACAGGCCGAACACTGAAGCTTTCTTT.

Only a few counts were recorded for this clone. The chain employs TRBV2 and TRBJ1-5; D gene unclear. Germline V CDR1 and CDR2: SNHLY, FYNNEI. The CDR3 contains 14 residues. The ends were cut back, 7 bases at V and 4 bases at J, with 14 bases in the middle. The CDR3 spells CASTRGMENQPQHF. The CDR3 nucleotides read TGTGCCAGCACGCGGGGAATGGAGAATCAGCCCCAGCATTTT.

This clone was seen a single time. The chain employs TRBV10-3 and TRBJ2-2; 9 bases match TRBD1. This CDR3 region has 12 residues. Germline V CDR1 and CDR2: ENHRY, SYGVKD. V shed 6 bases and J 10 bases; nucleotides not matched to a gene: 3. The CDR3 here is CAIRGQGTELFF. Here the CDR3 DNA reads TGTGCCATCAGGGGACAGGGTACGGAGCTGTTTTTT.

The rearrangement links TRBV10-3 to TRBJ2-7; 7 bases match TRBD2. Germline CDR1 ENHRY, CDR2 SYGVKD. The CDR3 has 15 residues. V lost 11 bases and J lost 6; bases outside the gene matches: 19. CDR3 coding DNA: TGTGCCGCCTCCCCGGTTTCGCGGGGGAGCGGCGAGCAGTACGTC. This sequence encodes CAASPVSRGSGEQYV.

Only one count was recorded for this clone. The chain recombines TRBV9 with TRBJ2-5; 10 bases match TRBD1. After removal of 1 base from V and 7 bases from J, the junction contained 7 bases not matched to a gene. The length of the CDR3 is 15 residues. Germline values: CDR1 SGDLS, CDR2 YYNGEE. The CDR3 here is CASSVRGTGEGTQYF. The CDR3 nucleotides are TGTGCCAGCAGCGTAAGGGGGACAGGGGAAGGGACCCAGTACTTC.

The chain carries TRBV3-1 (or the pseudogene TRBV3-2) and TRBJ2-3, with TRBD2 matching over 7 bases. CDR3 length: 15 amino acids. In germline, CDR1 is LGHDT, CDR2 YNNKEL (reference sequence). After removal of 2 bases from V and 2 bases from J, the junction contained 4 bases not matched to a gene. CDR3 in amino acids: CASSQRRGITDTQYF. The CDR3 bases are TGTGCCAGCAGCCAAAGGCGGGGGATCACAGATACGCAGTATTTT.

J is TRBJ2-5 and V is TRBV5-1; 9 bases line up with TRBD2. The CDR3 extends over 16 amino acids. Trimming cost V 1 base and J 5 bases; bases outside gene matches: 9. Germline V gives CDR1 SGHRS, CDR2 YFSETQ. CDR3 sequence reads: CASSLTRRGGRETQYF. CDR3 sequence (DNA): TGCGCCAGCAGCTTGACCCGGCGGGGGGGCCGGGAGACCCAGTACTTC.

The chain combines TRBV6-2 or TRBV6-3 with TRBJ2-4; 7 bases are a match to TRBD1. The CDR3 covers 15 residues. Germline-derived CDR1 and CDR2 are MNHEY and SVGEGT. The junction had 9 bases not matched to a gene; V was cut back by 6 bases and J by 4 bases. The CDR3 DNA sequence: TGTGCCAGCAGCCTCCCCGGGACAGAGAAAAACATTCAGTACTTC. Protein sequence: CASSLPGTEKNIQYF.

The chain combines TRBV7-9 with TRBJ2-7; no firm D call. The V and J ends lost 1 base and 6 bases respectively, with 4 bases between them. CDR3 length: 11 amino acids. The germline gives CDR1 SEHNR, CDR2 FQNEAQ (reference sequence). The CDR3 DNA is TGTGCCAGCAGCTTAGGGCCCGAGCAGTACGTC. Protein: CASSLGPEQYV.

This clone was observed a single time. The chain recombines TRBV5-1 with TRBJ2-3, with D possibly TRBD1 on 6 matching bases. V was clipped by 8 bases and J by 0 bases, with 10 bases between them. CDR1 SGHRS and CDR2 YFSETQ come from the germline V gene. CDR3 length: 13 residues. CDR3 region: CASTQGSTDTQYF. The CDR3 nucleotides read TGCGCCAGTACACAGGGAAGCACAGATACGCAGTATTTT.

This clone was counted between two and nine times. The CDR3 spells CASSFAGSSGNTIYF. DNA for the CDR3: TGCGCCAGCAGCTTCGCAGGGAGCTCTGGAAACACCATATATTTT. The V call is TRBV5-1, the J call TRBJ1-3; D may be TRBD1 (5 bases). The V gene's germline CDR1 is SGHRS and CDR2 YFSETQ. The CDR3 is made up of 15 amino acids. Trimming shortened V by 2 bases and J by 0 bases, and 9 bases separated the two germline ends.